This T cell receptor (beta chain) was observed in a study of tumor-infiltrating lymphocytes in primary liver carcinoma. The wider study: Ranging in age from 30 to 69 years, the patients were men and women.

The length of the CDR3 is 13 residues. Germline CDR1 reads MDHEN; CDR2 reads SYDVKM. In regard to this clonotype: One junction end does not reproduce the germline sequence, and a read error may be involved.

Starting material of 500 ng total RNA yielded TCR beta cDNA via a constant-region primer. Slightly modified ARM-PCR with three nested multiplex PCR rounds yielded TCR beta libraries. PCR rounds one and two used TRBV1-TRBV30 forward primers with a C-beta reverse primer for approximately 11 cycles each. TCRdb reprocessed the multiplex PCR reads with MiXCR, giving one entry per CDR3 protein. The repertoire holds 84,000 or so distinct CDR3 sequences, approximately 77% seen once, with 15% to 20% in the top ten. From unsorted bulk tissue weighing roughly 18-31 mg, DNA and RNA were co-extracted. Surgical resection was used to treat these primary liver carcinoma patients.

The chain links TRBV28 to TRBJ1-3; D gene ambiguous. The sequencing sample was made of liver tumor tissue from sampling region 1. Subset noted: tumor region T1, superior pole. This receptor was taken from a man aged 35 to 55 with primary liver carcinoma and hepatitis B virus infection. CDR3 loop: CASSLPSGSTIYF. The CDR3 region has the DNA TGTGCCAGCAGTTTGCCCAGCGGAAGCACCATATATTTT. Full variable domain (remainder filled in from reference TRBV28 and TRBJ1-3): DVKVTQSSRYLVKRTGEKVFLECVQDMDHENMFWYRQDPGLGLRLIYFSYDVKMKEKGDIPEGYSVSREKKERFSLILESASTNQTSMYLCASSLPSGSTIYFGEGSWLTVV.